These T cell receptor beta chains were read from a single sample in a study of CD8 T cells in ankylosing spondylitis. TCRdb itself ran the 5' RACE reads through MiXCR, one entry per CDR3 protein. The repertoire holds about 150,000 distinct CDR3 sequences, with roughly 31% as singletons. Sample: synovial fluid, either unsorted or a sorted T cell fraction (not recorded which). The receptor source for this set is a male donor with ankylosing spondylitis. Each CDR3 is given with its conserved first and last residue. The order of the fields is V gene, clone size, CDR3 length, D gene, J gene, CDR3 DNA, CDR3 protein. D genes are given only for firm matches. Not all rows give a size; the values are once, few, many and, for expanded clones, a class.

TRBV10-3	-	15	TRBD2	TRBJ2-3	TGTGCCATCAGCCCGACTAGCGGGAGTGCAGATACGCAGTATTTT	CAISPTSGSADTQYF
TRBV30	many	11	-	TRBJ2-2	TGTGCCTGGGGGGAGACCGGGGAGCTGTTTTTT	CAWGETGELFF
TRBV5-5	-	18	TRBD2	TRBJ2-2	TGTGCCAGCAGCTTGGTTTCGGGGGCTAGCGGGGCCACCGGGGAGCTGTTTTTT	CASSLVSGASGATGELFF
TRBV28	few	16	TRBD1	TRBJ1-5	TGTGCCAGCAGTTCAACGTCCCGGGACAGGGAACAGCCCCAGCATTTT	CASSSTSRDREQPQHF
TRBV7-6	-	14	-	TRBJ2-5	TGTGCCAGCAGCCCACGGGCCCACCAAGAGACCCAGTACTTC	CASSPRAHQETQYF
TRBV29-1	once	13	TRBD1	TRBJ2-1	TGCAGCGTTGAAAAAGGACAGGGGGCTATACAGTTCTTC	CSVEKGQGAIQFF
TRBV15	many	15	-	TRBJ1-1	TGTGCCACCAGCAGAGATTCGTCAGGGTATGCTGAAGCTTTCTTT	CATSRDSSGYAEAFF
TRBV12-3/TRBV12-4	once	15	-	TRBJ1-3	TGTGCCAGCAGTTTACAGGGGCTCTCTGGAAACACCATATATTTT	CASSLQGLSGNTIYF
TRBV5-1	few	15	TRBD1	TRBJ2-4	TGCGCCAGCAGCCAATCAGGACAGGGCCAAAACATTCAGTACTTC	CASSQSGQGQNIQYF
TRBV3-1	-	15	TRBD2	TRBJ2-3	TGTGCCAGCAGTCCTCCGGGACTAGCCCAGGATACGCAGTATTTT	CASSPPGLAQDTQYF
TRBV28	few	16	-	TRBJ2-7	TGTGCCAGCAGTTTAAGCCTAGCCGTTCTCTCCTACGAGCAGTACTTC	CASSLSLAVLSYEQYF
TRBV12-3/TRBV12-4	-	11	-	TRBJ1-1	TGTGCCAGCAGTTTGGGTACTGAAGCTTTCTTT	CASSLGTEAFF
TRBV5-1	-	18	TRBD2	TRBJ2-7	TGCGCCAGCAGCTTGTCCCACGGGACTAGCGGCCCAGCCTACGAGCAGTACTTC	CASSLSHGTSGPAYEQYF
TRBV27	-	13	-	TRBJ2-2	TGTGCCAGCAGGGGACATATTACCGGGGAGCTGTTTTTT	CASRGHITGELFF
TRBV9	-	17	TRBD2	TRBJ2-1	TGTGCCAGCAGCGCCTCCCACGGGACTAGCGGATACAATGAGCAGTTCTTC	CASSASHGTSGYNEQFF
TRBV20-1	many	12	-	TRBJ1-1	TGCAGTGCTAGGCCCTGGAGCGGGGTGGCTTTCTTT	CSARPWSGVAFF
TRBV2	-	18	TRBD2	TRBJ2-2	TGTGCCAGCAGGGCAGGGACTAGCGGGAGTAGAAGCTCCGGGGAGCTGTTTTTT	CASRAGTSGSRSSGELFF
TRBV6-1	once	13	-	TRBJ1-1	TGTGCCAGCAGTGACGCATGGGACACTGAAGCTTTCTTT	CASSDAWDTEAFF
TRBV28	-	14	TRBD1	TRBJ1-2	TGTGCCAGCTATTCAGGGGGAGGGATCTATGGCTACACCTTC	CASYSGGGIYGYTF
TRBV11-2	-	13	-	TRBJ1-1	TGTGCCAGCAGTCCATCTCAGGGCGCTGAAGCTTTCTTT	CASSPSQGAEAFF
TRBV20-1	-	14	-	TRBJ1-6	TGCAGTGCTCGGGGACGGATAAATAATTCACCCCTCCACTTT	CSARGRINNSPLHF
TRBV6-5	-	14	-	TRBJ2-1	TGTGCCAGCAGTTTGGGGCGGGATAACAATGAGCAGTTCTTC	CASSLGRDNNEQFF
TRBV7-9	few	13	-	TRBJ1-1	TGTGCCAGCAGCTCCAAGGGGGGAACTGAAGCTTTCTTT	CASSSKGGTEAFF
TRBV5-1	-	17	TRBD2	TRBJ2-2	TGCGCCAGCAGCCCGGCCCTAGCGGGAGTATTTTCCGGGGAGCTGTTTTTT	CASSPALAGVFSGELFF
TRBV20-1	many	14	TRBD2	TRBJ2-7	TGCAGTGCTACTCGAGCGGGGTCTCCCTACGAGCAGTACTTC	CSATRAGSPYEQYF
TRBV25-1	many	16	TRBD2	TRBJ2-7	TGTGCCAGCAGTGAATCGGGCGGGAGAACGTCCTACGAGCAGTACTTC	CASSESGGRTSYEQYF
TRBV15	many	18	TRBD1	TRBJ1-4	TGTGCCACCAGCAGACCTGGGACAGGGGGCAGAACTAATGAAAAACTGTTTTTT	CATSRPGTGGRTNEKLFF